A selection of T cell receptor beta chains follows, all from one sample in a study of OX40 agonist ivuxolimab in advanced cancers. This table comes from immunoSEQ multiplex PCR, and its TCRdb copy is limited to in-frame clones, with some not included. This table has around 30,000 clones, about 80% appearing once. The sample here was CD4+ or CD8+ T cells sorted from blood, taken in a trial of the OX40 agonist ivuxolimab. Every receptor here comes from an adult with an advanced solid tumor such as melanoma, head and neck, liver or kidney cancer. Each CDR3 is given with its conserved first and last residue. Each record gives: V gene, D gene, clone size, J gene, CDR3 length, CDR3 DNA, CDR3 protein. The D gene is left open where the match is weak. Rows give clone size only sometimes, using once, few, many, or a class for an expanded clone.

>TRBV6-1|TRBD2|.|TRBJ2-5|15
TGTGCCAGCAGACCAGGACGCGGGGGGCAAGAGACCCAGTACTTC
CASRPGRGGQETQYF
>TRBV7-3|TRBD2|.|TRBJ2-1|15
TGTGCCAGCAGCGCCGGGACTAGCGGCCCAAATGAGCAGTTCTTC
CASSAGTSGPNEQFF
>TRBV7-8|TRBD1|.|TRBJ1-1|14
TGTGCCAGCAGCTTACCAGGGGGGGACACTGAAGCTTTCTTT
CASSLPGGDTEAFF
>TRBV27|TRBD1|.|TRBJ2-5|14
TGTGCCAGCAGTTCCCCGACAGGGGAAGAGACCCAGTACTTC
CASSSPTGEETQYF
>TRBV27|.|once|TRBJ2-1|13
TGTGCCAGCAGTTTGTACTCCTACAATGAGCAGTTCTTC
CASSLYSYNEQFF
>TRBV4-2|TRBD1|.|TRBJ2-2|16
TGTGCCAGCAGCCAAGAGCAGGGGGCTAAGACCGGGGAGCTGTTTTTT
CASSQEQGAKTGELFF
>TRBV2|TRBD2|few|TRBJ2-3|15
TGTGCCAGCAGTGTTGCGGGGGGGAGCACAGATACGCAGTATTTT
CASSVAGGSTDTQYF
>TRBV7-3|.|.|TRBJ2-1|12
TGTGCCAGCAGCTTAGGGAACAATGAGCAGTTCTTC
CASSLGNNEQFF
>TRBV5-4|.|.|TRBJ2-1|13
TGTGCCAGCAGCTACGGGACTGGGGGTGAGCAGTTCTTC
CASSYGTGGEQFF
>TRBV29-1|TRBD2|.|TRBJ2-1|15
TGCAGCGTTACCGCTGCCGCGGGGGACGTCAATGAGCAGTTCTTC
CSVTAAAGDVNEQFF
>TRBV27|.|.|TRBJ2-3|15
TGTGCCAGCAGTTTATCACTAGCAGGCACAGATACGCAGTATTTT
CASSLSLAGTDTQYF
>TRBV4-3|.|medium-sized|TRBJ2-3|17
TGCGCCAGCAGCCAAGAGGCTGGACAGTTTAACACAGATACGCAGTATTTT
CASSQEAGQFNTDTQYF
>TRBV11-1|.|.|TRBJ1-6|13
TGTGCCAGCAGCTTAGGGGATAATTCACCCCTCCACTTT
CASSLGDNSPLHF
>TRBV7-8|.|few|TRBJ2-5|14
TGTGCCAGCAGCACAGACGTGACCCAAGAGACCCAGTACTTC
CASSTDVTQETQYF
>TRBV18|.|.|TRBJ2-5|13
TGTGCCAGCTCACCAGGGCAGCAAGAGACCCAGTACTTC
CASSPGQQETQYF
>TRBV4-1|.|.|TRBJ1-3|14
TGCGCCAGCAGCCAGGGCGGGCTCTATAGCACCATATATTTT
CASSQGGLYSTIYF
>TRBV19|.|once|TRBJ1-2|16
TGTGCCAGTAGTACCTGGACGGTCTGGTCTAACTATGGCTACACCTTC
CASSTWTVWSNYGYTF
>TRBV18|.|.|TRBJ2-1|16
TGTGCCAGCTCACCCTGGACGGGGCGCTCTTACAATGAGCAGTTCTTC
CASSPWTGRSYNEQFF
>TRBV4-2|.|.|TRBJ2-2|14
TGTGCCAGCAGCCAAGGACTTGGTGCCGGGGAGCTGTTTTTT
CASSQGLGAGELFF
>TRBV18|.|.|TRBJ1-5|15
TGTGCCAGCTCACTTTCTAACCCACGAAATAATCCCCAGCATTTT
CASSLSNPRNNPQHF
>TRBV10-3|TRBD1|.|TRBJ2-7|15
TGTGCCATCAGTGATTGGGGGACAGGGACCTACGAGCAGTACTTC
CAISDWGTGTYEQYF
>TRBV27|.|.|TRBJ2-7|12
TGTGCCAGCAGCTCCGCCTCGTACGAGCAGTACTTC
CASSSASYEQYF
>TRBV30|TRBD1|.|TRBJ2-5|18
TGTGCCTGGGCAATATGGACAGGACGACTCGAAGGCGGAGAGACCCAGTACTTC
CAWAIWTGRLEGGETQYF
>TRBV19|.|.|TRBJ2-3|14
TGTGCCAGTAGTAAAGGACCATCCACAGATACGCAGTATTTT
CASSKGPSTDTQYF
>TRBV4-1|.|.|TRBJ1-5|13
TGCGCCAGCAGCCCCATCAGTGGTCAGCCCCAGCATTTT
CASSPISGQPQHF
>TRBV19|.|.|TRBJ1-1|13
TGTGCCAGTAGTATCCCGACAGTAACTGAAGCTTTCTTT
CASSIPTVTEAFF
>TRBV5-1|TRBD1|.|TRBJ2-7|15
TGCGCCAGCAGCTTGGAAGGACAGGGGTCGGGCGAGCAGTACTTC
CASSLEGQGSGEQYF
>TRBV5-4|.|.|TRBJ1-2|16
TGTGCCAGCAGCCAAGAATTGCGCAGCGAGGGCTATGGCTACACCTTC
CASSQELRSEGYGYTF
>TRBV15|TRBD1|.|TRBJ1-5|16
TGTGCCACCAGCAGGGACAGGGGTTCTTTCAATCAGCCCCAGCATTTT
CATSRDRGSFNQPQHF
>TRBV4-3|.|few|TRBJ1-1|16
TGCGCCAGCAGCCAAAGGGGATATGATGGGAACACTGAAGCTTTCTTT
CASSQRGYDGNTEAFF
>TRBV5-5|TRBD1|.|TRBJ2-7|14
TGTGCCAGCAGCTTGGAGGGACAGACCTACGAGCAGTACTTC
CASSLEGQTYEQYF
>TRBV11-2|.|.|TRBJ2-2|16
TGTGCCGGCAGCCCCCCAGGACGCACAAACACCGGGGAGCTGTTTTTT
CAGSPPGRTNTGELFF
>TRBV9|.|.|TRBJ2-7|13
TGTGCCAGCAGCGTAGGCGATACCTACGAGCAGTACTTC
CASSVGDTYEQYF
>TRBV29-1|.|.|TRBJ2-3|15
TGCAGCGTTGAAGATTCCGGCACGCGCACAGATACGCAGTATTTT
CSVEDSGTRTDTQYF
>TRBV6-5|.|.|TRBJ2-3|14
TGTGCCAGCAGTTACGGGGGCCCCACAGATACGCAGTATTTT
CASSYGGPTDTQYF
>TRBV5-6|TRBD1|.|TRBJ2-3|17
TGTGCCAGCAGCTTCGATGGGGACAGGGGGCCCACAGATACGCAGTATTTT
CASSFDGDRGPTDTQYF
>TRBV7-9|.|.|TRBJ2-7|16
TGTGCCAGCAGCTCTCCCTCTGCTGGCGGACCCTACGAGCAGTACTTC
CASSSPSAGGPYEQYF
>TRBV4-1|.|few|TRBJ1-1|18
TGCGCCAGCAGCCAAGATTGGCGGCCCGGCGGGAGGAACACTGAAGCTTTCTTT
CASSQDWRPGGRNTEAFF
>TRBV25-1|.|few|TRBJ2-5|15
TGTGCCAGCAGTGAATACGGGCAGGGCCGAGAGACCCAGTACTTC
CASSEYGQGRETQYF
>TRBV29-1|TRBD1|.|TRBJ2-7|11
TGCAGCTTTACAGGGGGCAGCGAGCAGTACTTC
CSFTGGSEQYF
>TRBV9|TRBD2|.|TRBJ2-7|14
TGTGCCAGCAGCCGTGCGGGGGGGAGTGTCGAGCAGTACTTC
CASSRAGGSVEQYF
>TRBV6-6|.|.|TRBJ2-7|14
TGTGCCAGCAGTTACTCGAGCGGGTTTTACGAGCAGTACTTC
CASSYSSGFYEQYF
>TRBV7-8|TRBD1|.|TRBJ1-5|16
TGTGCCAGCAGCGATACAGGGGGCGATAGCAATCAGCCCCAGCATTTT
CASSDTGGDSNQPQHF
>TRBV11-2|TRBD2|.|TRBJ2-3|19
TGTGCCAGCAGCTTTCCGAGTAGCGGGGGGACCCGAACCACAGATACGCAGTATTTT
CASSFPSSGGTRTTDTQYF
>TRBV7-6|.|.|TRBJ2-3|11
TGTGCCAGCAGCCACCAGGACCCGGGGTATTTT
CASSHQDPGYF
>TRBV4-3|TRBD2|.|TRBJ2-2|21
TGCGCCAGCAGCCTAGAGAGATATGAAGGGACTAGCGGGGGGAACACCGGGGAGCTGTTTTTT
CASSLERYEGTSGGNTGELFF
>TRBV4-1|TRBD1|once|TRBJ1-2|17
TGCGCCAGCAGCCAAGATGGGGTAGGGGGCGAAGTTTATGGCTACACCTTC
CASSQDGVGGEVYGYTF
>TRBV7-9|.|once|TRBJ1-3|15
TGTGCCAGCAGCTTACAAGGGGGCTCTGGAAACACCATATATTTT
CASSLQGGSGNTIYF
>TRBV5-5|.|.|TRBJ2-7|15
TGTGCCAGCAGTTCGGTTCTACAGGGGAGGCACGAGCAGTACTTC
CASSSVLQGRHEQYF
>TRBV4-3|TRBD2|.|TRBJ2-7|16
TGCGCCAGCAGCCCGGACTTCGGGGGGTTCTCCTACGAGCAGTACTTC
CASSPDFGGFSYEQYF